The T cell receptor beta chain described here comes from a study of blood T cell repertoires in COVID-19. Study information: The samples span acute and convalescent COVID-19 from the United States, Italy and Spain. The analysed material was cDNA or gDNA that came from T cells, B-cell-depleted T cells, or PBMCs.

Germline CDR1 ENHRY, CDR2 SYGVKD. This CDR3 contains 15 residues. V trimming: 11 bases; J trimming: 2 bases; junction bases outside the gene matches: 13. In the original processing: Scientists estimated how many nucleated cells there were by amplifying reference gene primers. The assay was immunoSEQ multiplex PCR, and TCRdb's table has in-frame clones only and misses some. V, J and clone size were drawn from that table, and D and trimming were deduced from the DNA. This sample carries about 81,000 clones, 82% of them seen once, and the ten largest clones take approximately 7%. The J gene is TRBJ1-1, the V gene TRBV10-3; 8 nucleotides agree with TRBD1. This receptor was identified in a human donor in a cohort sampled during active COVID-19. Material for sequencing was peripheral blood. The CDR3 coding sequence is TGTGCCTCCCAGGCCGACAGGGGACTTAACACTGAAGCTTTCTTT. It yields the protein CASQADRGLNTEAFF.